This TCR beta chain was documented in a study of blood T cell repertoires in COVID-19. In the study overall: Donors in the United States, Italy and Spain gave samples during acute or convalescent COVID-19.

Authors' data handling: Nucleated cell number was recorded as an estimate derived from reference gene primer amplification. Using immunoSEQ multiplex PCR, the repertoire was profiled, and TCRdb retains in-frame clones only, with some absent. V and J calls and clone size are given by that table; D and trimming were obtained from the DNA. The sample carries approximately 190,000 clones, around four fifths recorded once. Sequencing was done on a sample of peripheral blood. This TCR was recovered from a man aged 30-40 years with active or convalescent COVID-19.

CDR3 DNA sequence: TGTGCCAGCAGCCGAACAGGGGCCGGAAACACCATATATTTT. Its translation is CASSRTGAGNTIYF. This chain joins TRBV3-1 (or the pseudogene TRBV3-2) and TRBJ1-3; 7 nucleotides align to TRBD1. With V trimmed by 4 bases and J by 4 bases, 4 bases remained unmatched. The CDR3 is 14 residues long. Germline CDR1 and CDR2: LGHDT and YNNKEL (reference sequence).